This TCR beta chain was sequenced for a study of T cell responses to AZD1222 COVID-19 vaccine. Across the whole study: Second-dose timings of about 4 or about 12 weeks were pooled.

Profiled with immunoSEQ multiplex PCR; TCRdb holds only in-frame clones, not every one. This sample has about 100,000 clones, with around nine tenths found just once. Germline V gene sequence: CDR1 MNHEY, CDR2 SVGAGI. V dropped 6 bases and J dropped 7; count of bases not matched to a gene: 8. The CDR3 loop spans 14 amino acids. Regarding the study as a whole: Mostly white British, mostly female donors; authors suggested clonal diversity may be underestimated. Reports say nearly half of spike-specific TCRs go after unmutated variant regions.

As for this clone: Antigen: not known.

The chain recombines TRBV6-5 with TRBJ2-3, with 9 positions matching TRBD1. This TCR derives from an adult in good health. Material: peripheral blood, obtained on day 0 of AZD1222 vaccination. In nucleotides, the CDR3 is TGTGCCAGCAGCTCCGGGACAGGGTGGAATACGCAGTATTTT. Its translation is CASSSGTGWNTQYF.